The clone carrying this T cell receptor beta chain was recorded only once. Its antigen is undetermined. This table comes from immunoSEQ multiplex PCR, and its TCRdb copy is limited to in-frame clones, with some not included. The sample contains about 31,000 clones, 75% to 90% of which appear only once. This entry is derived from a study of multiple sclerosis patients with progressive multifocal leukoencephalopathy. Findings and limits, study-wide: Less diverse TRB repertoires were suggested in most PML patients.

V dropped 6 bases and J dropped 1 base, with 8 bases sitting between them. The CDR3 extends over 13 amino acids. The germline V gene has CDR1 SGHAT and CDR2 FQNNGV. This sample's time point: time of PML onset. After about 15 to 56 months on natalizumab, the natalizumab-treated patients developed PML. The TCR was taken from a woman aged 25 to 45 with progressive multifocal leukoencephalopathy. This sequence joins TRBV11-2 and TRBJ2-3; no clear D. The starting material was PBMCs, obtained from a patient treated with natalizumab. DNA for the CDR3: TGTGCCAGCAGTCCCCGGGGCACAGATACGCAGTATTTT. This gives the protein CASSPRGTDTQYF.